This T cell receptor (beta chain) was identified in a study of OX40 agonist ivuxolimab in advanced cancers. The method was immunoSEQ multiplex PCR; TCRdb's version includes in-frame clones alone and lacks a portion of them. The sample has tens of thousands of clones, more than 70% seen once. Germline V gives CDR1 SGHNT, CDR2 YENEEA. The CDR3 runs to 14 residues. The chain couples TRBV11-3 to TRBJ2-5; D is unclear. The J call could be wrong; TRBJ2-7 is a better fit for the DNA end. The receptor's source is an adult with an advanced solid tumor such as melanoma, head and neck, liver or kidney cancer. Here the sequenced sample was CD4+ or CD8+ T cells sorted from blood, taken in a trial of the OX40 agonist ivuxolimab. The CDR3 protein is CASSLGQAPHEQYF. In DNA, the CDR3 is TGTGCCAGCAGCTTAGGTCAGGCCCCCCACGAGCAGTACTTC.